These 24 T cell receptor beta chains originate from one sample sequenced in a study of identical twins. TCRdb reprocessed the 5' RACE reads with MiXCR, giving one entry per CDR3 protein. The sample has some 730,000 distinct CDR3 sequences, about 18% seen once; the top ten hold about 12%. This same sample was also taken into another study, of T cells expressing NK-cell markers.

Sequenced material: PBMCs. These receptors were obtained from a woman younger than 30 in good health.

The chain links TRBV27 to TRBJ2-1, with D possibly being TRBD1 (6 bases). Germline CDR1 reads MNHEY; CDR2 reads SMNVEV (reference sequence). Deletions cut 8 bases from V and 2 bases from J, with 16 bases between. There are 15 residues in the CDR3. This CDR3 is CASGLDRPTYNEQFF. CDR3 DNA sequence: TGTGCCAGCGGCTTGGACAGACCAACCTACAATGAGCAGTTCTTC.

The rearrangement joins TRBV25-1 to TRBJ2-1; 7 bases line up with TRBD2. Germline V gene lookup returns CDR1 MGHDK and CDR2 SYGVNS. CDR3 length: 15 residues. V dropped 4 bases and J dropped 6; count of bases not matched to a gene: 9. In nucleotides, the CDR3 is TGTGCCAGCAGTGGGGGTTCGCGGGAGAGCAATGAGCAGTTCTTC. Its translation: CASSGGSRESNEQFF.

This clonotype was observed a few times. The chain employs TRBV10-1 and TRBJ2-1; TRBD2 agrees at 10 bases. The ends lost 0 bases at V and 8 bases at J; junction bases unmatched: 16. Germline lookup yields CDR1 WNHNN and CDR2 SYGVQD (reference sequence). This CDR3 region has 19 residues. The CDR3 sequence: CASSESFGVAGGPADEQFF. DNA for the CDR3: TGCGCCAGCAGTGAGTCTTTCGGGGTAGCGGGAGGCCCTGCGGATGAGCAGTTCTTC.

Many counts were recorded for this clonotype. V is TRBV12-3 or TRBV12-4 and J is TRBJ1-5; D is undetermined. Trimming took 6 bases from V and 7 from J, leaving 16 bases between them. This CDR3 has 14 residues. As DNA, the CDR3 is TGTGCCAGCAGGGGCCGTACCGACGGACAGCCCCAGCATTTT. This translates into CASRGRTDGQPQHF.

The chain recombines TRBV9 with TRBJ2-3; D is uncertain. Trimming pared 1 base from V and 1 base from J, leaving 7 bases between. Germline CDR1 SGDLS, CDR2 YYNGEE. The CDR3 contains 14 residues. The CDR3 DNA follows: TGTGCCAGCAGCGTAAAAGCCGGCACAGATACGCAGTATTTT. Translating gives CASSVKAGTDTQYF.

This clonotype appeared many times. J is TRBJ2-1 and V is TRBV6-5; 13 nucleotides match TRBD2. CDR1 MNHEY and CDR2 SVGAGI come from the germline V gene. This CDR3 spans 16 amino acids. Unmatched junction bases numbered 7, after V lost 4 bases and J lost 7 bases. This CDR3 reads CASSSLTGLAGNEQFF. The CDR3 DNA sequence: TGTGCCAGCAGTTCCCTTACGGGACTAGCGGGGAATGAGCAGTTCTTC.

This chain uses TRBV4-1 with TRBJ1-3, with TRBD1 matching 9 bases. Germline CDR1 MGHRA, CDR2 YSYEKL. V lost 1 base, J lost 2 bases, and 6 bases stayed unmatched. The CDR3 runs 17 residues. The CDR3 loop is CASSQVGQGGPGNTIYF. CDR3 nucleotide sequence: TGCGCCAGCAGCCAAGTGGGACAGGGAGGCCCTGGAAACACCATATATTTT.

This chain connects TRBV5-8 to TRBJ1-4, with D unclear. Germline-derived CDR1 and CDR2 are SGHTS and YDEGEE. The germline V and J ends were trimmed by 4 bases and 3 bases, with 16 bases remaining between them. The CDR3 is 16 residues long. The CDR3 sequence: CASSLKVVAANEKLFF. CDR3 in DNA: TGTGCCAGCAGCCTTAAAGTAGTTGCGGCTAATGAAAAACTGTTTTTT.

This clonotype was detected a few times. The chain couples TRBV7-9 to TRBJ2-7; TRBD2 matches 7 bases. CDR1 and CDR2 from the germline V gene are SEHNR and FQNEAQ (reference sequence). J gave up 4 bases and V 7 bases, and 4 bases lay outside the gene matches. The CDR3 is 12 amino acids. CDR3 sequence (DNA): TGTGCCAGCAACGGGGAGGGGTACGAGCAGTACTTC. As protein: CASNGEGYEQYF.

V is TRBV20-1 and J is TRBJ2-4, with D unclear. Trimming shortened V by 0 bases and J by 12 bases, and 21 bases separated the two germline ends. Germline CDR1 DFQATT, CDR2 SNEGSKA (reference sequence). The CDR3 contains 15 residues. This chain's CDR3 is CSARDLSRGGFGQYF. As DNA, the CDR3 is TGCAGTGCTAGAGATCTCTCACGTGGCGGATTTGGTCAGTACTTC.

The table lists this clonotype with a few counts. This chain joins TRBV27 and TRBJ2-7; D gene unclear. Deletions cut 3 bases from V and 3 bases from J, with 6 bases between. CDR1 is MNHEY, CDR2 SMNVEV, per germline (reference sequence). This CDR3 is built from 12 residues. The DNA for the CDR3 is TGTGCCAGCAGTTTTAACAGCTACGAGCAGTACTTC. As protein: CASSFNSYEQYF.

V usage is TRBV29-1 and J usage is TRBJ2-5; D not resolved. V lost 2 bases, J lost 5 bases, and 12 bases lay in between. CDR1 and CDR2 from the germline V gene are SQVTM and ANQGSEA. The CDR3 totals 13 residues. The CDR3 nucleotides are TGCAGCGTTGAAAAAGACTGGACGGAGACCCAGTACTTC. It yields the protein CSVEKDWTETQYF.

V and J are TRBV6-1 and TRBJ1-5; D remains unclear. Deletions cut 6 bases from V and 5 bases from J, with 14 bases between. This CDR3 contains 14 residues. The V gene's germline CDR1 is MNHNS and CDR2 SASEGT. CDR3 nucleotide sequence: TGTGCCAGCAGCCGACAAGCTCAAGATCAGCCCCAGCATTTT. It is translated as CASSRQAQDQPQHF.

This clonotype was seen a few times. In nucleotides, the CDR3 is TGTGCCAGCAGTTACTCCGGGACTAGATCTAGTGAGCAGTACTTC. It translates to CASSYSGTRSSEQYF. V gene TRBV6-5 combines with J gene TRBJ2-7, with TRBD2 identical over 8 bases. CDR3 size: 15 residues. Germline trimming cut 0 bases from V and 7 bases from J; bases unmatched to any gene: 8. Germline V gene data show CDR1 as MNHEY and CDR2 as SVGAGI.

This clonotype has more than one count but fewer than ten. The chain couples TRBV20-1 to TRBJ2-5, with D tentatively TRBD1 (6 bases). The V end lost 0 bases, the J end lost 5 bases, and 16 bases lay between the germline ends. This CDR3 spans 15 amino acids. The germline gives CDR1 DFQATT, CDR2 SNEGSKA (reference sequence). CDR3 amino acids: CSARDPSRGYETQYF. Written as DNA, the CDR3 is TGCAGTGCTAGAGACCCTTCCAGGGGATACGAGACCCAGTACTTC.

This clonotype was seen a few times. One end of the junction is discordant with germline, which a read error may explain. This chain joins TRBV7-7 and TRBJ2-3; 7 bases agree with TRBD1. CDR1 is SSHAT, CDR2 FNYEAQ, per germline (reference sequence). This CDR3 is 16 amino acids long. The CDR3 DNA reads TGTGCTAGCAGCCCCTGGGACAGCCCTAGCACAGATACGCAGTATTTT. It yields the protein CASSPWDSPSTDTQYF.

This clonotype was seen a single time. The V call is TRBV20-1, the J call TRBJ2-7, with D possibly TRBD2 on 7 matching bases. Germline-derived CDR1 and CDR2 are DFQATT and SNEGSKA (reference sequence). The CDR3 contains 13 residues. Deletions cut 5 bases from V and 5 bases from J, with 16 bases between. DNA of the CDR3: TGCAGTGCTCGGGGGGCCTCAGGCCACGAGCAGTACTTC. Protein: CSARGASGHEQYF.

The chain recombines TRBV6-1 with TRBJ1-1; a possible D gene is TRBD1 (5 bases). This CDR3 contains 15 residues. Germline lookup yields CDR1 MNHNS and CDR2 SASEGT. Deletions cut 4 bases from V and 4 bases from J, with 16 bases between. In DNA, the CDR3 is TGTGCCAGCAGTGGACAGCCGGGGGGAAGCACTGAAGCTTTCTTT. Translated: CASSGQPGGSTEAFF.

This clonotype has just a few counts. The chain combines TRBV24-1 with TRBJ2-1; no reliable D call. Germline CDR1 is KGHDR and CDR2 is SFDVKD. The CDR3 is made up of 15 amino acids. V lost 4 bases and J 7 bases, leaving 16 bases between the germline ends. The CDR3 sequence: CATSERTPLGNEQFF. The CDR3 DNA sequence: TGTGCCACCAGTGAACGGACCCCCCTAGGGAATGAGCAGTTCTTC.

The chain is built from TRBV7-2 and TRBJ2-1; the match to TRBD2 covers 9 bases. V gave up 6 bases and J gave up 5 bases; unmatched junction bases: 8. The length of the CDR3 is 15 residues. In germline, CDR1 is SGHTA, CDR2 FQGNSA. CDR3 DNA sequence: TGTGCCAGCAGTCCCAAGGCTAGCGGGAACAATGAGCAGTTCTTC. Translating gives CASSPKASGNNEQFF. Using reference TRBV7-2 and TRBJ2-1 for the parts outside the CDR3, the full variable domain is GAGVSQSPSNKVTEKGKDVELRCDPISGHTALYWYRQSLGQGLEFLIYFQGNSAPDKSGLPSDRFSAERTGGSVSTLTIQRTQQEDSAVYLCASSPKASGNNEQFFGPGTRLTVL.

The chain recombines TRBV7-6 with TRBJ2-1; 7 bases are a match to TRBD1. The J segment lost 2 bases and the V segment lost 5 bases, leaving 9 bases of the junction unmatched. The CDR3 is 16 residues long. Germline V CDR1 and CDR2: SGHVS, FNYEAQ. The CDR3 here is CASSRTWDSPYNEQFF. The CDR3, as DNA: TGTGCCAGCAGCAGAACATGGGACAGTCCCTACAATGAGCAGTTCTTC.

This clonotype was detected only a few times. This chain joins TRBV7-9 and TRBJ1-1; 7 positions match TRBD1. The germline gives CDR1 SEHNR, CDR2 FQNEAQ (reference sequence). With 6 bases clipped from V and 4 bases from J, the junction kept 11 bases outside the gene matches. The CDR3 loop spans 15 amino acids. DNA of the CDR3: TGTGCCAGCAGACCCCTAGACAGGGACCTCACTGAAGCTTTCTTT. It encodes CASRPLDRDLTEAFF.

In this sample, this clonotype turned up a few times. This sequence joins TRBV2 and TRBJ2-5; 9 positions agree with TRBD2. Losses at the gene ends were 7 bases for V and 4 bases for J; bases not matched to a gene: 7. Germline V gene sequence: CDR1 SNHLY, CDR2 FYNNEI. The CDR3 extends over 14 amino acids. CDR3 loop: CASTFSGSAETQYF. CDR3 in DNA: TGTGCCAGCACGTTTAGCGGGAGCGCAGAGACCCAGTACTTC.

This rearrangement joins TRBV7-2 to TRBJ2-1; D is unclear. The ends were cut back, 5 bases at V and 0 bases at J, with 11 bases in the middle. Germline CDR1 reads SGHTA; CDR2 reads FQGNSA. This CDR3 region has 15 residues. The CDR3 sequence is CASSLIPDSYNEQFF. For the CDR3, the DNA is TGTGCCAGCAGCCTCATTCCGGACTCCTACAATGAGCAGTTCTTC.